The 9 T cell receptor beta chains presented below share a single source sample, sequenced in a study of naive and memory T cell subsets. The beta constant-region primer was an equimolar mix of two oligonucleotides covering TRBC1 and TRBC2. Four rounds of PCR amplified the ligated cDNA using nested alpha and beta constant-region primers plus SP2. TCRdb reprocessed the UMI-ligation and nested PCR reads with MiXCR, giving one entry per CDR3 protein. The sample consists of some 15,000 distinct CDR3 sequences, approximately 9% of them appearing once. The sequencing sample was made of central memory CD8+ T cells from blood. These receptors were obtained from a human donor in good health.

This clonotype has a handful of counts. CDR3 DNA sequence: TGCAGCGTTGACGATATGAAGGGCTGGGGCTATGGCTACACCTTC. Translated, it gives CSVDDMKGWGYGYTF. The chain links TRBV29-1 to TRBJ1-2; D is unresolved. Germline V gene sequence: CDR1 SQVTM, CDR2 ANQGSEA. Trimming shortened V by 3 bases and J by 4 bases, and 18 bases separated the two germline ends. The CDR3 has 15 residues. Full variable domain (outside the CDR3, taken from reference TRBV29-1 and TRBJ1-2): SAVISQKPSRDICQRGTSLTIQCQVDSQVTMMFWYRQQPGQSLTLIATANQGSEATYESGFVIDKFPISRPNLTFSTLTVSNMSPEDSSIYLCSVDDMKGWGYGYTFGSGTRLTVV.

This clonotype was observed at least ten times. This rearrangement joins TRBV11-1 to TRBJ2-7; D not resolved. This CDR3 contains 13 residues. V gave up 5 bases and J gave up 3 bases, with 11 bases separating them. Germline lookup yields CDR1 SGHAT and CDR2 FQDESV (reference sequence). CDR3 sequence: CASSPLYGYEQYF. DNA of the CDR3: TGTGCCAGCAGCCCCCTTTACGGCTACGAGCAGTACTTC.

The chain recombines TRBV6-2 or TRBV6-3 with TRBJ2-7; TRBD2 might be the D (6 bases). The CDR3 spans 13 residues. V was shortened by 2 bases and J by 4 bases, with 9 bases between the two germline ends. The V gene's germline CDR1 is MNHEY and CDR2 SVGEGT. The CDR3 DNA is TGTGCCAGCAGTTACCGGGAGCAGTACGAGCAGTACTTC. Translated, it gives CASSYREQYEQYF.

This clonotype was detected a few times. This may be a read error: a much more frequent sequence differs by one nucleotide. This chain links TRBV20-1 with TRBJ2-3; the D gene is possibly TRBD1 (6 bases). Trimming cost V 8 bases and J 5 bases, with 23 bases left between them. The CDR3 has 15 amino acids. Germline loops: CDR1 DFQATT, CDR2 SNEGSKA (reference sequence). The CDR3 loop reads CSLIPPGVSRDTQYF. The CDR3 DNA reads TGCAGTCTCATCCCCCCAGGGGTTAGTCGAGATACGCAGTATTTT.

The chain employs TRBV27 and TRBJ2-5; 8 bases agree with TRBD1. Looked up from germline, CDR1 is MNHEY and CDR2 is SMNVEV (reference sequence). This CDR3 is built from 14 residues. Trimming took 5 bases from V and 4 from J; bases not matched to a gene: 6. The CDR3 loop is CASSPARGLETQYF. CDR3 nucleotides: TGTGCCAGCAGTCCTGCCAGGGGGCTAGAGACCCAGTACTTC.

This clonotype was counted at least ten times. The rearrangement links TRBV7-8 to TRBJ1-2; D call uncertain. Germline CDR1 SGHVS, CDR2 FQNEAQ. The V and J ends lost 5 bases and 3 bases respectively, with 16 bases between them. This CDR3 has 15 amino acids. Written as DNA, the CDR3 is TGTGCCAGCAGCCCCCTAGGGTCCGGTGACTATGGCTACACCTTC. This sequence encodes CASSPLGSGDYGYTF. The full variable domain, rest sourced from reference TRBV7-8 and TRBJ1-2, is GAGVSQSPRYKVAKRGQDVALRCDPISGHVSLFWYQQALGQGPEFLTYFQNEAQLDKSGLPSDRFFAERPEGSVSTLKIQRTQQEDSAVYLCASSPLGSGDYGYTFGSGTRLTVV.

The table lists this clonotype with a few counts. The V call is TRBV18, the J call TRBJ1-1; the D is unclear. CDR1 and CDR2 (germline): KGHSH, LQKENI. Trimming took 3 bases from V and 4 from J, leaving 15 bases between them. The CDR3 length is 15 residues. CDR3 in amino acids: CASSPGGCEVTEAFF. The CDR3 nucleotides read TGTGCCAGCTCACCGGGAGGGTGTGAGGTCACTGAAGCTTTCTTT.

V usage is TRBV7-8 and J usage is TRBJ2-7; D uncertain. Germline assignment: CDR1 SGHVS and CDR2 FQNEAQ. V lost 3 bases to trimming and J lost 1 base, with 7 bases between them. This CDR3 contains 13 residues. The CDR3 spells CASSFLTSYEQYF. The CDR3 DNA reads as TGTGCCAGCAGCTTTCTTACTTCCTACGAGCAGTACTTC.

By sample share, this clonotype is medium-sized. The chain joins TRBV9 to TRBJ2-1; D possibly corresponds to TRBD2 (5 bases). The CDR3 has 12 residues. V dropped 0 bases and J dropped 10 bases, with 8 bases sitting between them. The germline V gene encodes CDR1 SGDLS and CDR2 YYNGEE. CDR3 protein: CASSVDRGEQFF. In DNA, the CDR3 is TGTGCCAGCAGCGTAGACCGGGGAGAGCAGTTCTTC.